This T cell receptor beta chain was observed in a study of T-cell memory formation after mild COVID-19. Overall study results and limits: Pre-infection memory carried some responding clones, suggesting that cross-reactive memory joined.

Concerning this clonotype itself: Its matching antigen is unknown.

Constant-segment primers served in 5'RACE that generated TCR alpha and TCR beta cDNA libraries bearing sample barcodes and UMIs. TCRdb ran MiXCR on the 5' RACE reads and lists one entry per CDR3 protein. This table has around 100,000 distinct CDR3 sequences, over 8.5% appearing once. The CDR3 is 15 amino acids. Trimming removed 0 bases at V and 5 bases at J, with 11 bases between. Germline-derived CDR1 and CDR2 are MGHRA and YSYEKL. This TCR came from a man between 18 and 29 years old who had mild COVID-19 (a few samples of this study predate the infection). Cell type and time point are not known. This chain uses TRBV4-1 with TRBJ1-5, with D possibly TRBD1 on 6 matching bases. Sequenced: PBMCs or a T cell subset sorted from them (not recorded which). As DNA, the CDR3 is TGCGCCAGCAGCCAAGAGGAGACAGGATATCAGCCCCAGCATTTT. Translating gives CASSQEETGYQPQHF.